What follows describes a single T cell receptor beta chain. What this receptor recognizes is not known. No much larger clone is present one base from it, and per-base qualities are unavailable. In the prospective study, participants were 18 to 89 years old, resided in fewer than 25 geographic areas of the United States, and were enrolled through a virtual design. To assign participants to cohorts, the prospective study relied on clinical history that participants themselves reported in a screening survey and a study questionnaire. Recovered participants in ImmuneRACE Cohort 3 were defined by two consecutive negative NP/OP PCR tests, clearance by a healthcare professional, or resolution of symptoms. In the prospective study, mobile phlebotomists collected whole blood, serum and a nasopharyngeal or oropharyngeal swab from each participant. Prospective study participants could optionally give additional blood draws and questionnaires over an approximately two-month period. Blood samples from the prospective study were shipped frozen or at room temperature prior to DNA extraction.

V sheds 2 bases and J sheds 4 bases, leaving 9 bases between their ends. Its CDR3 holds 13 amino acids, cysteine through phenylalanine. Only the CDR3 region is kept as DNA, spanning 39 bases read in frame from base 1. Via the germline V gene (reference sequence), CDR1 is LGHDT and CDR2 YNNKEL. These data originate in a study of blood T cell repertoires in COVID-19 (dated by TCRdb to the early 2020s). About the full investigation: The collaborator samples originated in the United States, Italy and Spain and spanned the acute and convalescent phases of COVID-19. The material from the prospective study consisted of cDNA or gDNA derived from T cells, B-cell-depleted T cells, or PBMCs. Subjects who had been exposed to COVID-19, were actively infected with it, or had recovered from it provided the deeply sampled blood TCRbeta repertoires that made up the dataset. The repertoires were released in a freely available public database meant as a resource for research on the immune response to SARS-CoV-2. Samples came from the ongoing ImmuneRACE study (first 160 participants) plus 1,254 subjects from 6 global collaborators. Nearly every sample came with metadata listing a de-identified subject ID, COVID-19 status, age in years and sex. Where HLA class I and class II types were available, the types were taken from metadata supplied by the sample provider, not from assay-based typing.

The immunoSEQ Assay, a bias-controlled multiplex PCR, was used to amplify TCRbeta CDR3 regions from genomic DNA. As for the original processing: The number of nucleated cells in each sample was estimated from the amplification of reference gene primers within the assay. Sequence reads were collapsed and filtered to measure the absolute abundance of every unique TCRbeta CDR3 rearrangement. For each sample, productive Simpson clonality was calculated as the square root of Simpson's diversity index across productive rearrangements. TCRdb's version of the immuneACCESS table is confined to in-frame rearrangements and falls short of the full clone set. An unresolved V gene accounts for under half of the shortfall where checked; the remainder is of unknown origin. V, J and clone size reflect that table, while D and trimming were determined from the DNA. In all, the sample holds some 200,000 clones, and over 75% of those were seen once. About a tenth of the sample rests with the top ten.

Results and caveats for the whole study, not just this receptor: Clinical and demographic metadata were provided uncurated, with the amount varying by source and participant.

The origin of this receptor is a man aged 35 to 55 who had recovered from COVID-19. The chain links TRBV3-1 (or the pseudogene TRBV3-2) with TRBJ2-7; a weak D assignment points to TRBD1 (6 bases agree). Sequenced sample: PBMCs or T cells enriched from blood (not recorded which). The CDR3 reads as follows: CASSQRTDYEQYF. The DNA reads TGTGCCAGCAGCCAAAGGACAGATTACGAGCAGTACTTC.